Listed below are T cell receptor beta chains from one sample, sequenced in a study of metastatic and nonmetastatic thyroid tumors. Using MiXCR, TCRdb re-called clones from the PCR reads. The profile shows tens of thousands of clones, approximately 17% of them singletons. Source material: blood. The receptors were sampled from a female donor with papillary thyroid cancer or a benign thyroid nodule (not recorded which). Some clones in this sample may be carry-over from other donors' samples. The CDR3 runs from the conserved cysteine through the conserved F or W. A D gene is named only where the DNA matches it firmly. Clone size is shown for a subset of rows, as once, few, many or a class of expanded clone.

abundance,j_gene,d_gene,v_gene,CDR3aa,CDR3nt
.,TRBJ1-1,.,TRBV12-3/TRBV12-4,CASSFYRTPNTEDFF,TGTGCCAGCAGTTTTTATAGGACACCGAACACTGAAGATTTCTTT
many,TRBJ2-3,TRBD1,TRBV5-6,CASSLERTGPVTDTQYF,TGTGCCAGCAGCTTGGAACGGACAGGCCCGGTGACAGATACGCAGTATTTT
many,TRBJ2-2,.,TRBV6-1,CASSSGSDTGELFF,TGTGCCAGCAGCTCCGGCTCGGACACCGGGGAGCTGTTTTTT
many,TRBJ1-5,.,TRBV5-1,CASSLTGMDQPQHF,TGCGCCAGCAGCTTAACAGGGATGGATCAGCCCCAGCATTTT
few,TRBJ2-7,.,TRBV12-3/TRBV12-4,CASSLGAASCYEQYF,TGTGCCAGCAGTTTAGGGGCCGCCAGCTGCTACGAGCAGTACTTC
many,TRBJ1-2,.,TRBV29-1,CSVDSTENYGYTF,TGCAGCGTTGATAGTACGGAAAACTATGGCTACACCTTC
medium-sized,TRBJ2-3,.,TRBV28,CASSFLSGTDTQYF,TGTGCCAGCAGTTTTTTAAGCGGGACAGATACGCAGTATTTT
.,TRBJ1-2,.,TRBV20-1,CSAPYNRTYGYTF,TGCAGTGCTCCGTACAATAGGACCTATGGCTACACCTTC
.,TRBJ2-7,.,TRBV20-1,CSARQVIEQYF,TGCAGTGCTCGCCAAGTTATAGAGCAGTACTTC
medium-sized,TRBJ1-6,.,TRBV5-1,CASSPNVASSGAPLHF,TGCGCCAGCAGCCCCAATGTAGCGAGTTCAGGAGCACCCCTCCACTTT
medium-sized,TRBJ1-3,TRBD1,TRBV12-3/TRBV12-4,CASRHRAGGGGGNTIYF,TGTGCCAGCAGGCATAGGGCAGGGGGCGGAGGGGGAAACACCATATATTTT
many,TRBJ2-1,.,TRBV7-8,CASRMVDSSSYNEQFF,TGTGCCAGCAGAATGGTGGACAGTAGCTCCTACAATGAGCAGTTCTTC
many,TRBJ1-2,TRBD1,TRBV12-3/TRBV12-4,CASRLSGTGHGYTF,TGTGCCAGCAGGTTATCCGGGACAGGTCATGGCTACACCTTC
.,TRBJ2-5,.,TRBV3-1,CASSLLDYWETQYF,TGTGCCAGCAGCCTCCTGGACTATTGGGAGACCCAGTACTTC
many,TRBJ1-5,.,TRBV7-2,CASSPERDQPQHF,TGTGCCAGCAGCCCAGAGCGGGATCAGCCCCAGCATTTT
.,TRBJ2-5,.,TRBV28,CASSRLTWPQETQYF,TGTGCCAGCAGCCGACTCACATGGCCGCAAGAGACCCAGTACTTC
.,TRBJ1-1,.,TRBV6-2/TRBV6-3,CASSPGTGGMNTEAFF,TGTGCCAGCAGCCCCGGTACAGGTGGAATGAACACTGAAGCTTTCTTT